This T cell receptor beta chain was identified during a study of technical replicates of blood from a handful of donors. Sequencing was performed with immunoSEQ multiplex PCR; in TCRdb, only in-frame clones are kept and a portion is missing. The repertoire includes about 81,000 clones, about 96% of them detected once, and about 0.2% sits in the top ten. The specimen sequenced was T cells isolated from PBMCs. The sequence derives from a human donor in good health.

The CDR3 is CASRISGGYEQYF. CDR3 sequence (DNA): TGTGCCAGCCGCATTTCAGGGGGCTACGAGCAGTACTTC. The genes are TRBV7-8 and TRBJ2-7, with 7 bases that match TRBD1. Trimming took 8 bases from V and 3 from J; bases not matched to a gene: 7. Germline V gene lookup returns CDR1 SGHVS and CDR2 FQNEAQ. CDR3 length: 13 residues.